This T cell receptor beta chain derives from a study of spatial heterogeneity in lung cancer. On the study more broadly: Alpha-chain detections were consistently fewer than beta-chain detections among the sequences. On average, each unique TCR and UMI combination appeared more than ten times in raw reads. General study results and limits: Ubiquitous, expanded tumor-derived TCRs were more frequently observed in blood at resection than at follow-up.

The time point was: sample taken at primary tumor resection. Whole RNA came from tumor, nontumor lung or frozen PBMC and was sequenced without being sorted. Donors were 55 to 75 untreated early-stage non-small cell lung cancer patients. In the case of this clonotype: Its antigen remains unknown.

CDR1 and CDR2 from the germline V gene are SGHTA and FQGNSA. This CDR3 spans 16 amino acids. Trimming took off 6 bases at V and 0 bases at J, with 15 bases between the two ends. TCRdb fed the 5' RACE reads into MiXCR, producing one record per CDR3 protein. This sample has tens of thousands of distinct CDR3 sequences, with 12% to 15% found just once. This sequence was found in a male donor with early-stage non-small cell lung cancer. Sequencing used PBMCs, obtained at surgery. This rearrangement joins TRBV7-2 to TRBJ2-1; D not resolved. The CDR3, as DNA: TGTGCCAGCAGATCCTTGGACGGAAGCTCCTACAATGAGCAGTTCTTC. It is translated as CASRSLDGSSYNEQFF.